The clone carrying this T cell receptor (beta chain) was counted a single time. The data originate from a study of control samples from healthy donors and cancer patients. Method: immunoSEQ multiplex PCR; TCRdb's copy keeps in-frame clones and lacks some. The sample includes just under 100,000 clones, 93% of them seen just once. V trimming: 0 bases; J trimming: 3 bases; junction bases outside the gene matches: 20. Germline V gene sequence: CDR1 MRHNA, CDR2 SNTAGT. This CDR3 is 21 amino acids long. Specimen: blood. The chain is built from TRBV6-4 and TRBJ2-5, with 9 bases that match TRBD2. The sequence derives from a young man in good health. CDR3: CASSDSSRTPLFLAGEETQYF. The CDR3 bases are TGTGCCAGCAGTGACTCGAGTCGAACCCCCCTCTTTTTAGCGGGGGAAGAGACCCAGTACTTC.